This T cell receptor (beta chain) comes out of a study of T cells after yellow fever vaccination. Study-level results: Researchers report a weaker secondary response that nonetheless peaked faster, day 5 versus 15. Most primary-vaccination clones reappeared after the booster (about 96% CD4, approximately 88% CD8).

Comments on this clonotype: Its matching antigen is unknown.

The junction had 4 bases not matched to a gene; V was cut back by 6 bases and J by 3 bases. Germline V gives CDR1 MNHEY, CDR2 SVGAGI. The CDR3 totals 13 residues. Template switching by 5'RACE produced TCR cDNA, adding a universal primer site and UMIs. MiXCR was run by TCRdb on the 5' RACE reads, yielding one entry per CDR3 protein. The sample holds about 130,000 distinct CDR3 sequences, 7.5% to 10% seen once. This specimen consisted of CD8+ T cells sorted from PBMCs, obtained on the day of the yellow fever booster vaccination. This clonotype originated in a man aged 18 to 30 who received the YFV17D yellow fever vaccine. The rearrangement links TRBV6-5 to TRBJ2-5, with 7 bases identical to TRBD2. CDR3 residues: CASSRREEETQYF. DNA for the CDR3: TGTGCCAGCAGCCGACGGGAGGAAGAGACCCAGTACTTC.